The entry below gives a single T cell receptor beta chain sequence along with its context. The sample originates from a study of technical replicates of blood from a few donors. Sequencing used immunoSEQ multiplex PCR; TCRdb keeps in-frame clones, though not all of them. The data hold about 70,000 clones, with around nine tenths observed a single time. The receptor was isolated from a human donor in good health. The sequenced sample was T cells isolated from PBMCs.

In nucleotides, the CDR3 is TGTGCCAGCAGTTACTATTCGGGGACTAATGAAAAACTGTTTTTT. Its protein product is CASSYYSGTNEKLFF. The chain combines TRBV6-5 with TRBJ1-4, with D uncertain. Germline V gene lookup returns CDR1 MNHEY and CDR2 SVGAGI. CDR3 length equals 15 residues. V was pared by 1 base and J by 2 bases, with 8 bases between.